A single sample is the source of the 10 T cell receptor beta chains below, sequenced in a study of cytomegalovirus exposure and HLA in healthy donors. 60 Vbeta and 13 Jbeta primers were used in PCR. Some clones are missing from TCRdb's copy, which holds only in-frame ones; the method was immunoSEQ multiplex PCR. The data contain more than 150,000 clones, 75% to 85% of them singletons. The sequencing input was PBMCs. Source of these receptors: a woman aged 18-29 years in good health and CMV-seropositive.

This chain joins TRBV7-2 and TRBJ1-3; D gene uncertain. Deletions cut 4 bases from V and 7 bases from J, with 11 bases between. The CDR3 spans 13 residues. The V gene's germline CDR1 is SGHTA and CDR2 FQGNSA. The CDR3 sequence: CASSSPNGNTIYF. As DNA, the CDR3 is TGTGCCAGCAGCTCTCCGAACGGGAACACCATATATTTT.

This clone was seen more than once but under ten times. The rearrangement uses TRBV5-4 and TRBJ1-4; 7 bases are a match to TRBD1. CDR3 size: 16 residues. V trimming: 4 bases; J trimming: 5 bases; junction bases outside the gene matches: 11. Looked up from germline, CDR1 is SGHNT and CDR2 is YYREEE (reference sequence). CDR3 amino acids: CASSRGPDRQNEKLFF. Written as DNA, the CDR3 is TGTGCCAGCAGCCGTGGCCCGGACAGGCAGAATGAAAAACTGTTTTTT.

This chain connects TRBV11-2 to TRBJ1-2; D call uncertain. Looked up from germline, CDR1 is SGHAT and CDR2 is FQNNGV. The CDR3 spans 11 residues. Trimming removed 2 bases from V and 13 bases from J, with 11 bases in between. The CDR3 coding sequence is TGTGCCAGCAGCTTAATGGGGAGGGTCACCTTC. Residues: CASSLMGRVTF.

This chain links TRBV6-5 with TRBJ1-1, with D tentatively TRBD1 (5 bases). The germline V gene has CDR1 MNHEY and CDR2 SVGAGI. This CDR3 is 13 amino acids long. Trimming left V 7 bases short and J 0 bases short, with 9 bases between. DNA of the CDR3: TGTGCCAGCACTAGACAGTTGAACACTGAAGCTTTCTTT. Translation: CASTRQLNTEAFF.

This clone appeared a single time. The chain joins TRBV9 to TRBJ1-2, with 12 nucleotides matching TRBD1. Germline V gene data show CDR1 as SGDLS and CDR2 as YYNGEE. V dropped 6 bases and J dropped 5; count of bases not matched to a gene: 11. This CDR3 has 16 residues. The CDR3 DNA reads TGTGCCAGCACCGCATCCGGGACAGGGGGCGCTTATGGCTACACCTTC. This codes for CASTASGTGGAYGYTF.

The chain links TRBV10-3 to TRBJ2-2; 7 bases fit TRBD1. CDR1 is ENHRY and CDR2 is SYGVKD in the germline V gene. Trimming removed 6 bases from V and 6 bases from J; junction bases left unmatched: 1. CDR3 size: 12 residues. The CDR3 region is CAIRQGAGELFF. CDR3 sequence (DNA): TGTGCCATCAGGCAGGGGGCCGGGGAGCTGTTTTTT.

The rearrangement joins TRBV6-5 to TRBJ2-3; TRBD2 aligns across 8 bases. This CDR3 has 14 amino acids. The V and J ends lost 4 bases and 1 base, in that order; junction bases with no gene match: 1. Germline V CDR1 and CDR2: MNHEY, SVGAGI. Here the CDR3 reads CASSWRGGTDTQYF. The CDR3, as DNA: TGTGCCAGCAGTTGGCGGGGGGGCACAGATACGCAGTATTTT.

V usage is TRBV5-4 and J usage is TRBJ1-3; tentatively, D is TRBD1 (5 bases). CDR3 length: 17 residues. The germline gives CDR1 SGHNT, CDR2 YYREEE (reference sequence). V was cut by 4 bases and J by 0 bases, with 17 bases left in between. The CDR3 sequence: CASSTSPGRSSGNTIYF. As DNA, the CDR3 is TGTGCCAGCAGCACTAGCCCGGGACGTAGCTCTGGAAACACCATATATTTT. Combining the CDR3 with reference TRBV5-4 and TRBJ1-3 gives the whole variable domain ETGVTQSPTHLIKTRGQQVTLRCSSQSGHNTVSWYQQALGQGPQFIFQYYREEENGRGNFPPRFSGLQFPNYSSELNVNALELDDSALYLCASSTSPGRSSGNTIYFGEGSWLTVV.

The rearrangement uses TRBV28 and TRBJ2-2, with TRBD2 matching over 7 bases. The germline CDR1 and CDR2 sequences are MDHEN and SYDVKM. V shed 8 bases and J 6 bases; nucleotides not matched to a gene: 12. This CDR3 is built from 15 residues. CDR3: CASLRLALGAGELFF. The CDR3 DNA sequence: TGTGCCAGCTTGAGACTAGCCCTCGGGGCCGGGGAGCTGTTTTTT.

The chain links TRBV6-1 to TRBJ2-1; weak D call: TRBD2 (5 bases). Trimming took 1 base from V and 4 from J, leaving 11 bases between them. The CDR3 consists of 15 residues. CDR1 MNHNS and CDR2 SASEGT come from the germline V gene. The CDR3 nucleotides are TGTGCCAGCAGTGAAGACCTAGCAACGTACAATGAGCAGTTCTTC. Its translation is CASSEDLATYNEQFF.